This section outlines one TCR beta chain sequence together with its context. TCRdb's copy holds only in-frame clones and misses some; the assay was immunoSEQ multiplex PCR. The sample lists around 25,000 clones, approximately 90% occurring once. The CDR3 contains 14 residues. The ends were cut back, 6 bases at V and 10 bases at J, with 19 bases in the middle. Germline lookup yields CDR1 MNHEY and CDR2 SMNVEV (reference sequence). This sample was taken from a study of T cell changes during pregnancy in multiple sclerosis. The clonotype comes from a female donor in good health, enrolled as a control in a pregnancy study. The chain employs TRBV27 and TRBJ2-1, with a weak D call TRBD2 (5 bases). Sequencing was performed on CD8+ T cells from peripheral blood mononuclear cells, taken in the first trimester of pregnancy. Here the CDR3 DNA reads TGTGCCAGCAGCCGGGGAACGGTGGGCAAGGAGCAGTTCTTC. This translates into CASSRGTVGKEQFF.